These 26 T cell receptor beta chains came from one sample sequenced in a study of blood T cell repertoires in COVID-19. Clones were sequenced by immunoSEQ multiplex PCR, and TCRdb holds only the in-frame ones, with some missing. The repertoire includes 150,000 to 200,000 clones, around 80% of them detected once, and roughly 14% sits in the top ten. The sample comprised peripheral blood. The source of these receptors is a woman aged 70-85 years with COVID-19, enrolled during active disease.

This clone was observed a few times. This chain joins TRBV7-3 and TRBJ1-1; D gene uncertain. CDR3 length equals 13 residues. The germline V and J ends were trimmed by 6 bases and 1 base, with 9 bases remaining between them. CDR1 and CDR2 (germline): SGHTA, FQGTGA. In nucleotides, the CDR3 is TGTGCCAGCAGGGAGGCCACGAACACTGAAGCTTTCTTT. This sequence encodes CASREATNTEAFF.

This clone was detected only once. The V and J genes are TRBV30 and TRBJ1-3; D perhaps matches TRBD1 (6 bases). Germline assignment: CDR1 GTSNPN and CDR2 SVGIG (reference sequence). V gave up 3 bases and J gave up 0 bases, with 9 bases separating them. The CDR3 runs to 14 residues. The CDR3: CAWRKGGSGNTIYF. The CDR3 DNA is TGTGCCTGGAGAAAAGGGGGCTCTGGAAACACCATATATTTT. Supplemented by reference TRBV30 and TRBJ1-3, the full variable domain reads SQTIHQWPATLVQPVGSPLSLECTVEGTSNPNLYWYRQAAGRGLQLLFYSVGIGQISSEVPQNLSASRPQDRQFILSSKKLLLSDSGFYLCAWRKGGSGNTIYFGEGSWLTVV.

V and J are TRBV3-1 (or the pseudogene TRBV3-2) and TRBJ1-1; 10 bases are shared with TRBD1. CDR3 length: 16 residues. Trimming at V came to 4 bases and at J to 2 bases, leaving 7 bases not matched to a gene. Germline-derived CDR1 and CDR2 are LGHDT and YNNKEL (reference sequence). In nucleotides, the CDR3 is TGTGCCAGCAGCCCCGCGGGGACAGGGGTTAACACTGAAGCTTTCTTT. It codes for CASSPAGTGVNTEAFF.

The CDR3 DNA sequence: TGTGCCAGCAGCTTAAGTCTGAACGAGGGTACGCAGTATTTT. Its protein product is CASSLSLNEGTQYF. V is TRBV7-2 and J is TRBJ2-3; a weak D match, TRBD2 (5 bases). Trimming left V 2 bases short and J 8 bases short, with 14 bases between. Germline V gene data show CDR1 as SGHTA and CDR2 as FQGNSA. This CDR3 is 14 amino acids long.

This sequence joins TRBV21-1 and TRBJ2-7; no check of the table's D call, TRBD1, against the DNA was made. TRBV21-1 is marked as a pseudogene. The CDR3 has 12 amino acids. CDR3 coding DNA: TGTGCCAGCAGCAAAGGGGCCCACGAGCAGTACGTC. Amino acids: CASSKGAHEQYV.

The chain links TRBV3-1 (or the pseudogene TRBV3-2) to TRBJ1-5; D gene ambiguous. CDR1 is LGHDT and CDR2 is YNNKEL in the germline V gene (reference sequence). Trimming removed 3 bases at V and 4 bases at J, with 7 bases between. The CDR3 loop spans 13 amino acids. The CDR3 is CASSQAANQPQHF. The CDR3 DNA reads TGTGCCAGCAGCCAGGCGGCTAATCAGCCCCAGCATTTT.

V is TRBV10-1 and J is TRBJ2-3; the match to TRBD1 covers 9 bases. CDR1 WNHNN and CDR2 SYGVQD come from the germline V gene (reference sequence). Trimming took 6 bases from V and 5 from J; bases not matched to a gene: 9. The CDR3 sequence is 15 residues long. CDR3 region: CASRKGQGQGDTQYF. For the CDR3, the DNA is TGCGCCAGCAGGAAGGGACAGGGCCAAGGAGATACGCAGTATTTT.

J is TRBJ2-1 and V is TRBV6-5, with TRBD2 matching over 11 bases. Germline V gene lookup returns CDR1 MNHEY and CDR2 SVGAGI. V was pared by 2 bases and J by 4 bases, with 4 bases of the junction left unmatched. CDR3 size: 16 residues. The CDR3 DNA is TGTGCCAGCAGTTACATAGCGGGAGGGCCTTACAATGAGCAGTTCTTC. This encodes CASSYIAGGPYNEQFF.

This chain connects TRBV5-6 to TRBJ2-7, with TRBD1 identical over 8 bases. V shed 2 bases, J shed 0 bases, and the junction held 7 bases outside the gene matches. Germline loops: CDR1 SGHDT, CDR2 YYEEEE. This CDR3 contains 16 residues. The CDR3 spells CASSLLITGGSYEQYF. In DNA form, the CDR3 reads TGTGCCAGCAGCTTACTTATAACAGGGGGCTCCTACGAGCAGTACTTC.

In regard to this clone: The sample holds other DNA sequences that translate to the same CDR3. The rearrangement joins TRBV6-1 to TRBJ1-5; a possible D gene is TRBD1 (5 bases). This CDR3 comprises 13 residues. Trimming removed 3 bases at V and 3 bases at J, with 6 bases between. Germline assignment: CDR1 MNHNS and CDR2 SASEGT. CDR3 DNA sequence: TGTGCCAGCAGTGACAGGGCCAATCAGCCCCAGCATTTT. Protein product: CASSDRANQPQHF.

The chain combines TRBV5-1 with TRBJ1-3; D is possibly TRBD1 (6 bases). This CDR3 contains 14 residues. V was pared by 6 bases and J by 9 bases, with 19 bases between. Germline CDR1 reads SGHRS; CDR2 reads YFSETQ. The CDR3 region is CASTSQQGSGTIYF. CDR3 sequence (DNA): TGCGCCAGCACTTCTCAACAGGGATCAGGCACCATATATTTT.

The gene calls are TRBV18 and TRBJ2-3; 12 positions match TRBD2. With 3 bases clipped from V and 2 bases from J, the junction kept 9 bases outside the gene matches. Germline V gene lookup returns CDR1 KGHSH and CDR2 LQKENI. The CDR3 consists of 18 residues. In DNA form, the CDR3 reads TGTGCCAGCTCACCGAGGACTAGCGGGAACCTACCCACAGATACGCAGTATTTT. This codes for CASSPRTSGNLPTDTQYF.

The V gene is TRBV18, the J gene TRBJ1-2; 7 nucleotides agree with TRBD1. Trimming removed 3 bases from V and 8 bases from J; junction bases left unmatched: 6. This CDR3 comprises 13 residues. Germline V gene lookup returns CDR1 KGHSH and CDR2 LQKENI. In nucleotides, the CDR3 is TGTGCCAGCTCACCGGGACAGCCCGGGGGCTACACCTTC. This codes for CASSPGQPGGYTF.

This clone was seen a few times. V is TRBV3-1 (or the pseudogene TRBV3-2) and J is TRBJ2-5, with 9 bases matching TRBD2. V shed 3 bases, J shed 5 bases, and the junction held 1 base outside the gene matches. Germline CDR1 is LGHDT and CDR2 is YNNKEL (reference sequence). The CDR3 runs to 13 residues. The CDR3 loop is CASSHLAGETQYF. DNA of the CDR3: TGTGCCAGCAGCCACCTAGCGGGGGAGACCCAGTACTTC.

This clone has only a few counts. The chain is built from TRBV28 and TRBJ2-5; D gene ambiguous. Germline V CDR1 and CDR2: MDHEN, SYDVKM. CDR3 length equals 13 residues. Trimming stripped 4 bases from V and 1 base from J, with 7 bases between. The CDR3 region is CASSSYFQETQYF. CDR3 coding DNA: TGTGCCAGCAGTTCCTATTTCCAAGAGACCCAGTACTTC.

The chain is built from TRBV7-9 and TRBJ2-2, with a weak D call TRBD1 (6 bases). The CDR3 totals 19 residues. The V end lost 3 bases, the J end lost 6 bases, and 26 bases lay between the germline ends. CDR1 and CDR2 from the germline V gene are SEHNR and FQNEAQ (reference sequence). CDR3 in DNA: TGTGCCAGCAGCTTCCCCTCAGCTCCGAGAAGGGGGACGGCCGGGGAGCTGTTTTTT. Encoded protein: CASSFPSAPRRGTAGELFF.

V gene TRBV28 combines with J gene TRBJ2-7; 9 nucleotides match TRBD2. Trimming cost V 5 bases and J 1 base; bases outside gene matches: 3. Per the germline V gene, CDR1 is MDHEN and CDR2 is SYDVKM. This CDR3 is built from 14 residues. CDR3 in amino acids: CASSVAGGSYEQYF. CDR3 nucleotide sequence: TGTGCCAGCAGTGTGGCGGGAGGGTCCTACGAGCAGTACTTC.

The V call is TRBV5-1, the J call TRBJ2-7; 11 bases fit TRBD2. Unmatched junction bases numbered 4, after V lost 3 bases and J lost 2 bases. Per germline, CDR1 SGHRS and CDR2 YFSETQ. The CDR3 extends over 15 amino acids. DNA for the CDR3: TGCGCCAGCAGCTCCGGGACTAGCGGAACCTACGAGCAGTACGTC. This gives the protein CASSSGTSGTYEQYV.

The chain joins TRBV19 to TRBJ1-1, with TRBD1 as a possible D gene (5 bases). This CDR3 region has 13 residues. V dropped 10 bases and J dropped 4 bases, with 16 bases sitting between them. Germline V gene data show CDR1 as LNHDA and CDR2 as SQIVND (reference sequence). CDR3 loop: CATTDSWATEAFF. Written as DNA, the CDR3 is TGTGCCACCACCGACAGCTGGGCCACTGAAGCTTTCTTT.

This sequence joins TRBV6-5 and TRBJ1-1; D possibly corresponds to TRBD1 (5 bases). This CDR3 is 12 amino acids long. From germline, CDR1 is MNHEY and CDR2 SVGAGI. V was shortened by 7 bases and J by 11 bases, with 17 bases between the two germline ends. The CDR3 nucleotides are TGTGCCAGCAAAAGAGGAGGGGAGTACGCTTTCTTT. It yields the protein CASKRGGEYAFF.

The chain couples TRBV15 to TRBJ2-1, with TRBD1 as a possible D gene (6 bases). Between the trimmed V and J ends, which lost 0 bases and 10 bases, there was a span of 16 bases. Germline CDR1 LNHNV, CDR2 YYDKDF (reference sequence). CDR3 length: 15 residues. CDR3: CATSRDQTGQEEQFF. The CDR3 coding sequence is TGTGCCACCAGCAGAGACCAAACAGGGCAGGAAGAGCAGTTCTTC.

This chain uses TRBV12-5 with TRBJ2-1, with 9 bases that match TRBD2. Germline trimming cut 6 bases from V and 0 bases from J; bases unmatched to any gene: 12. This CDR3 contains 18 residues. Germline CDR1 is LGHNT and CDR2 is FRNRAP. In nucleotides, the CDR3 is TGTGCTAGTGGCATAGCGGGGGTGCAATTCAGCTCCTACAATGAGCAGTTCTTC. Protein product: CASGIAGVQFSSYNEQFF.

CDR3 DNA: TGTGCCAGCAGTTTTCAATCCTACGAGCAGTACTTC. Protein sequence: CASSFQSYEQYF. The chain has TRBV12-3 or TRBV12-4 and TRBJ2-7; D remains unclear. V lost 3 bases and J lost 1, with 4 bases in between. This CDR3 spans 12 amino acids.

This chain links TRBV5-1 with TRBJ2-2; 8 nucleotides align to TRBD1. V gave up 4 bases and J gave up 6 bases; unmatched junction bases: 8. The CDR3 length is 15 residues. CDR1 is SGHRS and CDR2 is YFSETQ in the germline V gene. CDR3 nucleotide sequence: TGCGCCAGCAGCCCCTCGACAGGGGAGGCCGGGGAGCTGTTTTTT. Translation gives CASSPSTGEAGELFF.

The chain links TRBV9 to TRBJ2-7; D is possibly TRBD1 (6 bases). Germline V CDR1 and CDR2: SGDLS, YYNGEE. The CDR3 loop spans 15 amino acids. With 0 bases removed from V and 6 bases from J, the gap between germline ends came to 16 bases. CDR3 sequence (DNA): TGTGCCAGCAGCGTAGGCGGCAGGGGTGTGAGCGAGCAGTACTTC. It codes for CASSVGGRGVSEQYF.

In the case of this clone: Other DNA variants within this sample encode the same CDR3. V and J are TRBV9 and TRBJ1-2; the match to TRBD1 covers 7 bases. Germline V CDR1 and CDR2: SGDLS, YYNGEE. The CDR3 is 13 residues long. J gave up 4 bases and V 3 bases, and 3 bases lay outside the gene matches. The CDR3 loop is CASSATGSYGYTF. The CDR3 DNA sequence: TGTGCCAGCAGCGCGACAGGGAGCTATGGCTACACCTTC. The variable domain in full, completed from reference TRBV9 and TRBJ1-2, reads DSGVTQTPKHLITATGQRVTLRCSPRSGDLSVYWYQQSLDQGLQFLIQYYNGEERAKGNILERFSAQQFPDLHSELNLSSLELGDSALYFCASSATGSYGYTFGSGTRLTVV.